What follows is one T cell receptor beta chain and its context. Its target is unknown. Looked up from germline, CDR1 is LGHNA and CDR2 is YSLEER. Trimming pared 2 bases from V and 3 bases from J, leaving 21 bases between. The CDR3 has 18 amino acids. These data belong to a study of shared clonotypes between healthy human individuals. The overall study: Donors consisted of a couple of women and three men between 18 and 49.

Overall study results and limits: Blood alone was sampled, and tissue repertoires likely differ.

Sequencing was performed with immunoSEQ multiplex PCR; in TCRdb, only in-frame clones are kept and a portion is missing. The table includes some 2,500,000 clones, just under 95% detected once. The source of this sequence is a man between 18 and 35 years old in good health. Some clones in this sample may be carry-over from other donors' samples. V and J are TRBV4-3 and TRBJ2-3, with D perhaps TRBD2 (5 bases). The source material was naive CD4+ T cells from PBMCs. The subset denotes: CD45RA+ positively selected. CDR3 in DNA: TGCGCCAGCAGCCAAAACCCGACCCGCGGGCTCCGTACAGATACGCAGTATTTT. Protein sequence: CASSQNPTRGLRTDTQYF.